The T cell receptor beta chain under discussion was sequenced for a study of shared clonotypes between healthy human individuals. On the study more broadly: A couple of women and a few men aged 18 to 49 made up the donors.

Original processing notes: Filtering was not the same, since immunoSEQ gave junction-only sequences without quality scores. TCRdb's table, derived via immunoSEQ multiplex PCR, lists solely in-frame clones and lacks some. Clonal size and the V and J genes are those of that table, whereas D and trimming came from the DNA. This table holds roughly 1,500,000 clones, approximately 98.5% found once. Findings and caveats of the study: Sequencing depth was expected to affect clonotype sharing among donors.

Points on this clone: Antigen specificity is unknown.

Germline assignment: CDR1 MNHEY and CDR2 SMNVEV (reference sequence). Trimming took off 3 bases at V and 6 bases at J, with 11 bases between the two ends. CDR3 size: 13 residues. This chain connects TRBV27 to TRBJ1-2; D not certain. Input material: naive CD4+ T cells sorted from blood. This sample's subset: CD45RA+ positively selected. The source is a man aged 30 to 45 in good health. For the CDR3, the DNA is TGTGCCAGCAGTTTTTCGGGGAACCATGGCTACACCTTC. Translation: CASSFSGNHGYTF.